The source of this TCR beta chain is a study of graft-versus-host responses after intestinal transplantation. Study background: Each of the recipients got a multivisceral, liver-intestinal, or isolated intestinal transplant. Anti-thymocyte globulin served as induction for all recipients, who then took tacrolimus and steroids for about 3 years.

Processing was applied to graft tissue in order to liberate intraepithelial and lamina propria lymphocytes. Regarding the study as a whole: Within allografts, high graft-versus-host to host-versus-graft clonal ratios were seen among patients with graft-donor T cell macrochimerism.

Germline values: CDR1 SNHLY, CDR2 FYNNEI. CDR3 size: 13 residues. Trimming removed 7 bases from V and 5 bases from J; junction bases left unmatched: 7. Data came from immunoSEQ multiplex PCR; TCRdb stores just in-frame clones and leaves some out. The table shows about 21,000 clones, with 65% to 85% occurring only once. Concerning this clone itself: The antigen remains unidentified.

The chain couples TRBV2 to TRBJ2-5; 7 nucleotides agree with TRBD1. This sequence originates from a human patient who received an intestinal transplant, so some T cells may come from the graft donor. This sample comprised ileum tissue, obtained about 20 days after intestinal transplant. The CDR3: CASNERGRETQYF. In DNA form, the CDR3 reads TGTGCCAGCAACGAAAGGGGGCGGGAGACCCAGTACTTC.